Presented here are 11 T cell receptor beta chains from one specimen sequenced in a study of cytomegalovirus exposure and HLA in healthy donors. Some clones are missing from TCRdb's copy, which holds only in-frame ones; the method was immunoSEQ multiplex PCR. This sample has 100,000 to 150,000 clones; 75% to 90% occur once, and the top ten carry 0.95% to 1.5%. The sequencing sample was made of PBMCs. All receptors come from a woman younger than 30 in good health and CMV-seronegative.

This chain links TRBV6-1 with TRBJ1-5; D call uncertain. Germline assignment: CDR1 MNHNS and CDR2 SASEGT. V lost 0 bases and J 6 bases, leaving 6 bases between the germline ends. The length of the CDR3 is 13 residues. The chain's CDR3 is CASSEALSQPQHF. In nucleotides, the CDR3 is TGTGCCAGCAGTGAAGCGCTATCTCAGCCCCAGCATTTT.

V gene TRBV10-1 combines with J gene TRBJ2-3; the D gene is possibly TRBD2 (7 bases). Looked up from germline, CDR1 is WNHNN and CDR2 is SYGVQD (reference sequence). This CDR3 comprises 16 residues. V was trimmed by 0 bases and J by 5 bases, leaving 15 bases between them. CDR3 protein: CASSESSGGGRDTQYF. The CDR3 DNA reads as TGCGCCAGCAGTGAGTCGTCGGGGGGCGGTAGAGATACGCAGTATTTT.

The J gene is TRBJ1-1, the V gene TRBV7-9; 7 nucleotides line up with TRBD1. This CDR3 is built from 15 residues. CDR1 and CDR2 (germline): SEHNR, FQNEAQ (reference sequence). J lost 2 bases, V lost 1 base, and 4 bases had no gene match. This chain's CDR3 is CASSLEGGPNTEAFF. CDR3 sequence (DNA): TGTGCCAGCAGCTTAGAAGGGGGCCCCAACACTGAAGCTTTCTTT.

This chain links TRBV18 with TRBJ2-5; possibly TRBD1 or TRBD2 for D (7 bases each). Trimming left V 6 bases short and J 4 bases short, with 12 bases between. The CDR3 consists of 13 residues. From germline, CDR1 is KGHSH and CDR2 LQKENI. CDR3 sequence reads: CASSPGGGETQYF. The CDR3 coding sequence is TGTGCCAGCTCCCCAGGGGGGGGAGAGACCCAGTACTTC.

The chain is built from TRBV7-9 and TRBJ2-1, with 10 bases identical to TRBD1. From germline, CDR1 is SEHNR and CDR2 FQNEAQ (reference sequence). Trimming at V came to 4 bases and at J to 6 bases, leaving 6 bases not matched to a gene. The CDR3 is made up of 15 amino acids. The CDR3 protein is CASSYRQGASNEQFF. In DNA, the CDR3 is TGTGCCAGCAGCTATAGACAGGGGGCGAGCAATGAGCAGTTCTTC.

The chain has TRBV5-4 and TRBJ2-5, with a tentative D call TRBD2 (7 bases). The CDR3 loop spans 15 amino acids. The V gene's germline CDR1 is SGHNT and CDR2 YYREEE (reference sequence). Between the trimmed V and J ends, which lost 1 base and 2 bases, there was a span of 12 bases. DNA for the CDR3: TGTGCCAGCAGCTTGCCTGCGGGGGCGCAAGAGACCCAGTACTTC. Protein: CASSLPAGAQETQYF.

The J gene is TRBJ2-1, the V gene TRBV7-3; 10 bases map to TRBD1. CDR3 length: 15 residues. V gave up 6 bases and J gave up 7 bases; unmatched junction bases: 9. Germline V gene lookup returns CDR1 SGHTA and CDR2 FQGTGA. The CDR3: CASSRPGQGRNEQFF. The CDR3 DNA reads as TGTGCCAGCAGTCGACCGGGACAGGGGCGGAATGAGCAGTTCTTC.

There are a few counts of this clone. This chain joins TRBV4-2 and TRBJ2-7; no clear D. Trimming cost V 0 bases and J 4 bases, with 7 bases left between them. The CDR3 has 13 amino acids. Germline CDR1 reads LGHNA; CDR2 reads YNFKEQ. The CDR3 here is CASSQEGAYEQYF. In nucleotides, the CDR3 is TGTGCCAGCAGCCAAGAAGGAGCGTACGAGCAGTACTTC.

The chain is built from TRBV6-4 and TRBJ1-2; 8 positions match TRBD1. The CDR3 loop spans 15 amino acids. With 6 bases clipped from V and 0 bases from J, the junction kept 6 bases outside the gene matches. Germline-derived CDR1 and CDR2 are MRHNA and SNTAGT. The CDR3 DNA sequence: TGTGCCAGCAGCAGACAGGGGACAGCTAACTATGGCTACACCTTC. This codes for CASSRQGTANYGYTF.

The chain uses TRBV28 and TRBJ2-4; D is possibly TRBD2 (6 bases). This CDR3 is built from 12 residues. Per germline, CDR1 MDHEN and CDR2 SYDVKM. Trimming took off 11 bases at V and 8 bases at J, with 16 bases between the two ends. CDR3 protein: CACRSSGDIQYF. As DNA, the CDR3 is TGTGCCTGCCGAAGCTCGGGGGACATTCAGTACTTC.

This chain links TRBV6-5 with TRBJ1-4, with 9 bases fitting TRBD1. Per germline, CDR1 MNHEY and CDR2 SVGAGI. With 5 bases clipped from V and 7 bases from J, the junction kept 5 bases outside the gene matches. The CDR3 spans 14 residues. This CDR3 reads CASSPQGASEKLFF. The CDR3 DNA reads TGTGCCAGCAGTCCACAGGGGGCGAGTGAAAAACTGTTTTTT.